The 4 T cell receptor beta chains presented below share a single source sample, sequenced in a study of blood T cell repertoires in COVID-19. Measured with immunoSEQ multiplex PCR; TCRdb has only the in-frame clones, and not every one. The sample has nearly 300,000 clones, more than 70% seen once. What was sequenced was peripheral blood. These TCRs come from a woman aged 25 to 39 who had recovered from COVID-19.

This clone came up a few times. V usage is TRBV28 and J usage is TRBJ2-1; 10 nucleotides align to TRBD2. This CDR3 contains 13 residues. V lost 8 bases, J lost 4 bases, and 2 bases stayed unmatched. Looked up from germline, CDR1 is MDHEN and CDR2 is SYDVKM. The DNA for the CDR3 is TGTGCCAGCCGGACTAGCGGTTACAATGAGCAGTTCTTC. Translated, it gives CASRTSGYNEQFF.

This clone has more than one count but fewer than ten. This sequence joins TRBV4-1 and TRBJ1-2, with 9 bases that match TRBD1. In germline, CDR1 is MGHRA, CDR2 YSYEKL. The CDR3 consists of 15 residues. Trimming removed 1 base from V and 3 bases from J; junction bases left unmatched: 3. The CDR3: CASSQGGQGYYGYTF. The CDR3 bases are TGCGCCAGCAGCCAAGGGGGACAGGGCTACTATGGCTACACCTTC.

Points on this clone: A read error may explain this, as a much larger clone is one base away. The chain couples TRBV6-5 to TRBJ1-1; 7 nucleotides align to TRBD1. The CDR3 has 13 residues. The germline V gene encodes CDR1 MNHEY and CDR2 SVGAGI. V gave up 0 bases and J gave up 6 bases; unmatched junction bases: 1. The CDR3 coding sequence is TGTGCCAGCAGTTACTCGGGACAGTCTGAAGCTTTCTTT. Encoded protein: CASSYSGQSEAFF.

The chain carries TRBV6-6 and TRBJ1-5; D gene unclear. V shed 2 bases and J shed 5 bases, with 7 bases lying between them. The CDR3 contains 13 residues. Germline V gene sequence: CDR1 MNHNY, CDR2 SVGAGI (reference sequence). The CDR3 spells CASSYGRDQPQHF. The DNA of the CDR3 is TGTGCCAGCAGTTACGGTCGGGATCAGCCCCAGCATTTT.